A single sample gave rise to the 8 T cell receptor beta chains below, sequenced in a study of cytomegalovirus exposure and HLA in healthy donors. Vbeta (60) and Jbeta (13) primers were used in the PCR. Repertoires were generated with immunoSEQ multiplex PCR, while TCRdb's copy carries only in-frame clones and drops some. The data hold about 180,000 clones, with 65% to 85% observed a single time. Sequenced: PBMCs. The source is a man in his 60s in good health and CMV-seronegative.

The CDR3 DNA reads TGTGCCAGCAGTCCTAGCGGGATAATCGATGAGCAGTTCTTC. Translated, it gives CASSPSGIIDEQFF. The V call is TRBV28, the J call TRBJ2-1; TRBD2 agrees at 9 bases. With 5 bases clipped from V and 8 bases from J, the junction kept 7 bases outside the gene matches. Germline V gives CDR1 MDHEN, CDR2 SYDVKM. CDR3 length: 14 amino acids.

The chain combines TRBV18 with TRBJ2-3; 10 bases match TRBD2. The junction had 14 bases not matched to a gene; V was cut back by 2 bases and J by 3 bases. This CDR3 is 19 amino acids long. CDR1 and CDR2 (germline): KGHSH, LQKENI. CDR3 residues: CASSPGPSGGAIGTDTQYF. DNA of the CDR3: TGTGCCAGCTCACCAGGACCCAGCGGGGGGGCTATCGGTACAGATACGCAGTATTTT.

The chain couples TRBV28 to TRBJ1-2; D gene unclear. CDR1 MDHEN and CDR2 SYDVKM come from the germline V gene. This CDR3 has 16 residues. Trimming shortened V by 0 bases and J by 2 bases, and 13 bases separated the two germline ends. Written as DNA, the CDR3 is TGTGCCAGCAGTTTATGGGGCGTTGTGGAAAACTATGGCTACACCTTC. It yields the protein CASSLWGVVENYGYTF.

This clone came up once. The chain's CDR3 is CAWSKVVGQREQYF. In DNA form, the CDR3 reads TGTGCCTGGAGTAAAGTGGTGGGACAGCGCGAGCAGTACTTC. The rearrangement joins TRBV30 to TRBJ2-7, with 7 bases identical to TRBD1. This CDR3 comprises 14 residues. Germline assignment: CDR1 GTSNPN and CDR2 SVGIG (reference sequence). J gave up 6 bases and V 2 bases, and 10 bases lay outside the gene matches.

The CDR3 here is CASSLPLPSRNEQFF. The CDR3, as DNA: TGCGCCAGCAGCTTGCCTCTCCCTAGCCGCAATGAGCAGTTCTTC. This chain connects TRBV5-1 to TRBJ2-1; D perhaps matches TRBD2 (5 bases). This CDR3 has 15 amino acids. The germline gives CDR1 SGHRS, CDR2 YFSETQ. Trimming removed 1 base at V and 6 bases at J, with 14 bases between.

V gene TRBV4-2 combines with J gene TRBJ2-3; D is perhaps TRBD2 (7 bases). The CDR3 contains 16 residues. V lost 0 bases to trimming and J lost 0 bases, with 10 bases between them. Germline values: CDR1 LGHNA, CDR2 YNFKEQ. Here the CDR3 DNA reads TGTGCCAGCAGCCAAGATGGCGGGGGCAGCACAGATACGCAGTATTTT. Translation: CASSQDGGGSTDTQYF.

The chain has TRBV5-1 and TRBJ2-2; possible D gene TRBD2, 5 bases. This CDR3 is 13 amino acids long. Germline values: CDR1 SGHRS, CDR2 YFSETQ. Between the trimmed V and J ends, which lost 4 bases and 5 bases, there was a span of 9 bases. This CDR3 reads CASSLTTTGELFF. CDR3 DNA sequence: TGCGCCAGCAGCCTGACTACAACCGGGGAGCTGTTTTTT.

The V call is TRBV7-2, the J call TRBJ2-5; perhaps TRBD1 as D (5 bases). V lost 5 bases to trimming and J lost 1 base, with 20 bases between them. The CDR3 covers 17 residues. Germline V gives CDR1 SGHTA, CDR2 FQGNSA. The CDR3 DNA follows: TGTGCCAGCAGCCCCCAGGGCGGTAGTAGCCCCCAAGAGACCCAGTACTTC. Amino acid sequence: CASSPQGGSSPQETQYF.